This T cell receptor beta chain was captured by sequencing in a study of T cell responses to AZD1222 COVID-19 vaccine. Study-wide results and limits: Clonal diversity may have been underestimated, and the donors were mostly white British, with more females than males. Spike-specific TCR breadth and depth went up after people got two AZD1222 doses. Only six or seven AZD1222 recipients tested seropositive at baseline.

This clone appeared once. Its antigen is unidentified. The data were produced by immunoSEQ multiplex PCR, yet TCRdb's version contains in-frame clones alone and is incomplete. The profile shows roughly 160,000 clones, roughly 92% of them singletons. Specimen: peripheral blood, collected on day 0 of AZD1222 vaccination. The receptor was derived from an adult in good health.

The CDR3 nucleotides read TGTGCCAGCAGCTTAGACAGGGGAGGATCTAATGAAAAACTGTTTTTT. Amino acids: CASSLDRGGSNEKLFF. The V call is TRBV7-2, the J call TRBJ1-4, with 7 bases identical to TRBD1. The germline gives CDR1 SGHTA, CDR2 FQGNSA. J was trimmed by 3 bases and V by 1 base; bases with no gene match: 5. The CDR3 has 16 amino acids.